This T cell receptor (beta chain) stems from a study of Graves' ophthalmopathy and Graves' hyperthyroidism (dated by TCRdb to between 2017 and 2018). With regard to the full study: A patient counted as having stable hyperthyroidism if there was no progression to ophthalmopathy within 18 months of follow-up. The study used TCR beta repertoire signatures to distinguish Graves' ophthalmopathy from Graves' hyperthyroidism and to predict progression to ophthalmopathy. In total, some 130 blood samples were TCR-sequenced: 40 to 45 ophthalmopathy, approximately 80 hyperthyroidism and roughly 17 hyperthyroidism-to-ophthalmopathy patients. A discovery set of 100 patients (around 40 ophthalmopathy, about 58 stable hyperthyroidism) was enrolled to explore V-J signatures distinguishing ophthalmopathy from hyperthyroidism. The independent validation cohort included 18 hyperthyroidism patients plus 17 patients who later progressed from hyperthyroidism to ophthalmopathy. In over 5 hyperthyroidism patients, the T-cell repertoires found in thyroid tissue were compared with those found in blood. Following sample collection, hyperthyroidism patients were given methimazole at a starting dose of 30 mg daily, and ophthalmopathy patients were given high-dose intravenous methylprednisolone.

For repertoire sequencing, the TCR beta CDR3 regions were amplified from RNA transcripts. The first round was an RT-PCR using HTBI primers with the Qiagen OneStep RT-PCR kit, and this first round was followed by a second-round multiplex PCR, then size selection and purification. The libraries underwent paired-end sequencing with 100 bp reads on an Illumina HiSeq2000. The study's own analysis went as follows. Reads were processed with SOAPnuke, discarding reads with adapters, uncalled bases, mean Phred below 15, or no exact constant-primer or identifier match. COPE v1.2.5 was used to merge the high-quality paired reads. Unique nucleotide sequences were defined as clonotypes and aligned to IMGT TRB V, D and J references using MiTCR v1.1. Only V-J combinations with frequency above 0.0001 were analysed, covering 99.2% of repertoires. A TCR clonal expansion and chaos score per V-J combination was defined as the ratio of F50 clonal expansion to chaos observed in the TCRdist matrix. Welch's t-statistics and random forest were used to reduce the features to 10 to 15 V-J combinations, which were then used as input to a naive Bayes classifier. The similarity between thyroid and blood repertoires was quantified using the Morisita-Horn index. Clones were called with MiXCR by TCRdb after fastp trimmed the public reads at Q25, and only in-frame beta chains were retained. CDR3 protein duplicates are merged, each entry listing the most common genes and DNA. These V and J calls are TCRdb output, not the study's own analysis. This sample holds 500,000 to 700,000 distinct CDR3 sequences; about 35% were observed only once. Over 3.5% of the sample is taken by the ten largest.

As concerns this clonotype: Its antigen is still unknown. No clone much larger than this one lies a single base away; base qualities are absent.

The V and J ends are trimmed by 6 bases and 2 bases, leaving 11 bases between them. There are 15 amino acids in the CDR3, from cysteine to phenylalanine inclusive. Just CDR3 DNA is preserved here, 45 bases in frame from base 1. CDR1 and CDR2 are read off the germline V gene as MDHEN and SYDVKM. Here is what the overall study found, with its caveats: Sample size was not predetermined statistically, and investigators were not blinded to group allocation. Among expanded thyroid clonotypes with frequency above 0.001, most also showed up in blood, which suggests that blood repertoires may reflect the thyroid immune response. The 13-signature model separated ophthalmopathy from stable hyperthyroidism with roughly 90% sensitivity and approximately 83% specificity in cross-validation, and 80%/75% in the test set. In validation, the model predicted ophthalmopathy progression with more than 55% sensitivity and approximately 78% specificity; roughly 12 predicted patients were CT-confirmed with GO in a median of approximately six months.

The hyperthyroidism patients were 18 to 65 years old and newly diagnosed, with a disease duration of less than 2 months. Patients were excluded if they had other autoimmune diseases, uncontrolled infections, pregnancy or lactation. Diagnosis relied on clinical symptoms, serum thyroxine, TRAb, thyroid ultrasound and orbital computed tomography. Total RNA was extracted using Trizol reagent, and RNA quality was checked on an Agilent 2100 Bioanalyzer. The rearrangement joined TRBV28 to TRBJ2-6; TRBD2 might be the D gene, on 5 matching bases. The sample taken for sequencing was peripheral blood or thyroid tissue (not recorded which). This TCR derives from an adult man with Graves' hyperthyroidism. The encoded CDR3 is CASSLPRAGANVLTF. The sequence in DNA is TGTGCCAGCAGCCTCCCGAGGGCTGGGGCCAACGTCCTGACTTTC.